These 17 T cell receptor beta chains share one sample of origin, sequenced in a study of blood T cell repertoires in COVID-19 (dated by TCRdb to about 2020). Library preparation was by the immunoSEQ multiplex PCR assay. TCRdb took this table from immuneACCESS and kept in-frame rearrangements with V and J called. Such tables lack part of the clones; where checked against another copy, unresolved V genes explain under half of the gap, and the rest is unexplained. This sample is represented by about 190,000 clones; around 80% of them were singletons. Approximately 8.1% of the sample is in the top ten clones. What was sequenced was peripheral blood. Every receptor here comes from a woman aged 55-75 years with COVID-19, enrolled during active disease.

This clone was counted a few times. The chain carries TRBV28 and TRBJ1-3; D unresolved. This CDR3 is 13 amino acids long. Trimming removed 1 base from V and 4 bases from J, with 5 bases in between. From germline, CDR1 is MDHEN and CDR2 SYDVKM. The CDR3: CASSLLQGNTIYF. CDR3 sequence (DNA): TGTGCCAGCAGTTTATTGCAGGGAAACACCATATATTTT.

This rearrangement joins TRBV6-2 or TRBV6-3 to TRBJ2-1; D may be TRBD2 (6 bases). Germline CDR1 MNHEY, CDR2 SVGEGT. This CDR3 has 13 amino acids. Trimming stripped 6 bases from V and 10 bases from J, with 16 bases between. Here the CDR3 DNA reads TGTGCCAGCAGCCAAAGGACCCGGGGGGAGCAGTTCTTC. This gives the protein CASSQRTRGEQFF.

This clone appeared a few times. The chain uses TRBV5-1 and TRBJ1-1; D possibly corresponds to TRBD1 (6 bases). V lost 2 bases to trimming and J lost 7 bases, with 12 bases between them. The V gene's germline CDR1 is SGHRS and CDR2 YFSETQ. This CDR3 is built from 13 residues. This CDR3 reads CASSLQTGLEAFF. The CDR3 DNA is TGCGCCAGCAGCTTACAAACAGGGCTTGAAGCTTTCTTT.

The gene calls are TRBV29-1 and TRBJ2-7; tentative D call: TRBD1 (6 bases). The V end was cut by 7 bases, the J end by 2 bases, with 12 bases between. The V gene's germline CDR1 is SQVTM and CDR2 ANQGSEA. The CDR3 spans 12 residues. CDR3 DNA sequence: TGCAGCGCCCAGGGGACCGCCTACGAGCAGTACTTC. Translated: CSAQGTAYEQYF.

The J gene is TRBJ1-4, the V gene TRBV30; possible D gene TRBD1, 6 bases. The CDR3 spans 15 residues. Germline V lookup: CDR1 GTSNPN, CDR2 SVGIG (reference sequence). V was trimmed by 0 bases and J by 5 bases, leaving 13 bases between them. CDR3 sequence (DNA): TGTGCCTGGAGTGTATCCAGGGGATCCAATGAAAAACTGTTTTTT. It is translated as CAWSVSRGSNEKLFF.

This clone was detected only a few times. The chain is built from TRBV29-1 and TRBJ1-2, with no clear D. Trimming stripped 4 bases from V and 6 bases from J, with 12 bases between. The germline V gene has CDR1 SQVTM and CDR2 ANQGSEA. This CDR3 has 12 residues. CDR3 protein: CSVATLADGYTF. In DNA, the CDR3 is TGCAGCGTTGCCACGCTAGCTGATGGCTACACCTTC.

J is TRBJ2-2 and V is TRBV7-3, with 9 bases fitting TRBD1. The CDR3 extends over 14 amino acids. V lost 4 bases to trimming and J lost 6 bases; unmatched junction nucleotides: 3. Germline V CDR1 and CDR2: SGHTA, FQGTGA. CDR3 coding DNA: TGTGCCAGCAGCTCCCGACAGGGGGCCGGGGAGCTGTTTTTT. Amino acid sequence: CASSSRQGAGELFF.

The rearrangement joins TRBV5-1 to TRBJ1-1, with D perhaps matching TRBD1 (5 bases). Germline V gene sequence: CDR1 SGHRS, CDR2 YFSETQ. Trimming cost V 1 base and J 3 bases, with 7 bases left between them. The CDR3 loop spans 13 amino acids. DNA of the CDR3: TGCGCCAGCAGCTTGTCCAGGGACACTGAAGCTTTCTTT. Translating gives CASSLSRDTEAFF.

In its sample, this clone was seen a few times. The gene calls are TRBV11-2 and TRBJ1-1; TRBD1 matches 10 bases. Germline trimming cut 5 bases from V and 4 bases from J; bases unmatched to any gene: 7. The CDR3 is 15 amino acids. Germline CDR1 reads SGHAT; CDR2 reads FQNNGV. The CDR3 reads CASSRQGAKGTEAFF. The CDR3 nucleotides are TGTGCCAGCAGCCGACAGGGGGCCAAGGGCACTGAAGCTTTCTTT.

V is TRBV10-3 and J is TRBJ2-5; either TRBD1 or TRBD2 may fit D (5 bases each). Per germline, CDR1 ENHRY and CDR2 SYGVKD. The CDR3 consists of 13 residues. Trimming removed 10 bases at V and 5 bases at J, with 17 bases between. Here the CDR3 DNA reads TGTGCCACCTGTGAGAGGGGCGTCGAGACCCAGTACTTC. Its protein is CATCERGVETQYF.

The CDR3 DNA is TGTGCCAGCAGTTATCTTCAGGGGGCTTTTTATGGCTACACCTTC. It is translated as CASSYLQGAFYGYTF. This chain joins TRBV6-5 and TRBJ1-2, with TRBD1 matching over 8 bases. V was clipped by 3 bases and J by 5 bases; unmatched bases: 8. CDR1 is MNHEY and CDR2 is SVGAGI in the germline V gene. This CDR3 spans 15 amino acids.

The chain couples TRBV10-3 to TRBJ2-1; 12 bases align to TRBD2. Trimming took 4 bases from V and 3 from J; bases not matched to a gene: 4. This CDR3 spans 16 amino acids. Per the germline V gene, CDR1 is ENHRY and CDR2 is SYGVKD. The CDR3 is CAISGLAGGLYNEQFF. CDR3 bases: TGTGCCATCAGTGGGCTAGCGGGGGGGCTCTACAATGAGCAGTTCTTC.

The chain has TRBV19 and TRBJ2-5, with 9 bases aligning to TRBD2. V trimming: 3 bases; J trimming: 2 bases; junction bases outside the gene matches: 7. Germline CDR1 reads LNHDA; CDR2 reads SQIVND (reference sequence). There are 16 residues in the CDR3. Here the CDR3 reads CASSIMVSGRQETQYF. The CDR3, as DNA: TGTGCCAGTAGTATCATGGTTAGCGGGAGACAAGAGACCCAGTACTTC.

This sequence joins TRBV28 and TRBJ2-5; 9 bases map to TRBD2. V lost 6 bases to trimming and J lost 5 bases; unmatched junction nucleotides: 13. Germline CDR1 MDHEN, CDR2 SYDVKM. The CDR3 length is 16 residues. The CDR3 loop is CASSLVTSGRRETQYF. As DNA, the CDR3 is TGTGCCAGCAGCCTGGTAACTAGCGGGCGGAGGGAGACCCAGTACTTC.

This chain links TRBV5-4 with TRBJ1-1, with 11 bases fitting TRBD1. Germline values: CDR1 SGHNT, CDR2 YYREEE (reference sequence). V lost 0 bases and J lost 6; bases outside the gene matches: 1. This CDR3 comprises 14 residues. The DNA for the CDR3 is TGTGCCAGCAGCTTGGGGACAGGGGGCCCTGAAGCTTTCTTT. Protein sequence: CASSLGTGGPEAFF.

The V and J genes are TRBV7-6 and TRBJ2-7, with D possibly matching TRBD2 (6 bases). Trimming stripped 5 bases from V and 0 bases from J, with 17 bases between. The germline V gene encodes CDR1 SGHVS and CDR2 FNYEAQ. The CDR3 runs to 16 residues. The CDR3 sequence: CASSLVGDSSSYEQYF. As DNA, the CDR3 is TGTGCCAGCAGCCTGGTGGGGGACTCAAGCTCCTACGAGCAGTACTTC.

This CDR3 is CASSLVSGTNEKLFF. The CDR3 DNA is TGCGCCAGCAGCTTGGTGAGCGGAACTAATGAAAAACTGTTTTTT. This sequence joins TRBV5-1 and TRBJ1-4; D unclear. This CDR3 spans 15 amino acids. The V gene's germline CDR1 is SGHRS and CDR2 YFSETQ. V was cut by 0 bases and J by 1 base, with 7 bases left in between.